A selection of T cell receptor beta chains follows, all from one sample in a study of blood T cell repertoires in COVID-19. Using immunoSEQ multiplex PCR, the repertoire was profiled, and TCRdb retains in-frame clones only, with some absent. The table includes fewer than 300,000 clones, approximately 82% detected once. Material for sequencing was peripheral blood. The receptors stem from a woman younger than 30 with acute or convalescent COVID-19. Both conserved end residues are part of each CDR3. The D gene is left open where the match is weak. Expanded clones get a size class; other rows say once, few or many, or leave the size out.

cdr3_nt: TGTGCCAGCAGTTTAGGGACAGGGAGGACTGAAGCTTTCTTT
cdr3_aa: CASSLGTGRTEAFF
j_call: TRBJ1-1
v_call: TRBV28
clone_size: once
d_call: TRBD1

cdr3_nt: TGTGCAAGTCGCTTAGCGCGCAGGGGGCTTCACCTCTCGTACTATGGCTACACCTTC
cdr3_aa: CASRLARRGLHLSYYGYTF
j_call: TRBJ1-2
v_call: TRBV12-2
clone_size: NA
d_call: NA

cdr3_nt: TGTGCCAGCAGCCCGGACAGGATGAACACTGAAGCTTTCTTT
cdr3_aa: CASSPDRMNTEAFF
j_call: TRBJ1-1
v_call: TRBV7-2
clone_size: NA
d_call: TRBD1

cdr3_nt: TGCGCCAGCAGCCCCGCGATTGGGACAGGGAGAGACTATGGCTACACCTTC
cdr3_aa: CASSPAIGTGRDYGYTF
j_call: TRBJ1-2
v_call: TRBV4-3
clone_size: NA
d_call: TRBD1

cdr3_nt: TGTGCCACCAGCAGAAAAATGGGCGGGACCCACTCCTACGAGCAGTACTTC
cdr3_aa: CATSRKMGGTHSYEQYF
j_call: TRBJ2-7
v_call: TRBV15
clone_size: NA
d_call: NA

cdr3_nt: TGTGCCAGCAGTGGCCCCCGTTGGGCCTCTGGAAACACCATATATTTT
cdr3_aa: CASSGPRWASGNTIYF
j_call: TRBJ1-3
v_call: TRBV2
clone_size: NA
d_call: NA

cdr3_nt: TGTGCCAGCAGCCAAGTTGCGTGGGAGTCTCGCACCGGGGAGCTGTTTTTT
cdr3_aa: CASSQVAWESRTGELFF
j_call: TRBJ2-2
v_call: TRBV4-2
clone_size: NA
d_call: NA

cdr3_nt: TGTGCCAGCTCACCACGTGTAAGCGGGCTGAGCTCCTACAATGAGCAGTTCTTC
cdr3_aa: CASSPRVSGLSSYNEQFF
j_call: TRBJ2-1
v_call: TRBV18
clone_size: NA
d_call: NA

cdr3_nt: TGTGCCAGCTCTCGGGACAGTTATAGCAATCAGCCCCAGCATTTT
cdr3_aa: CASSRDSYSNQPQHF
j_call: TRBJ1-5
v_call: TRBV18
clone_size: NA
d_call: TRBD1

cdr3_nt: TGTGCCAGTAGCCACTGGACTAGCGCTAACACCGGGGAGCTGTTTTTT
cdr3_aa: CASSHWTSANTGELFF
j_call: TRBJ2-2
v_call: TRBV19
clone_size: NA
d_call: TRBD2

cdr3_nt: TGTGCCAGTAGTCAGACTAGCGGTGCCTACGAGCAGTACTTC
cdr3_aa: CASSQTSGAYEQYF
j_call: TRBJ2-7
v_call: TRBV19
clone_size: NA
d_call: TRBD2

cdr3_nt: TGCGCCAGCAGCCTCGGACAGGCGACTAATGAAAAACTGTTTTTT
cdr3_aa: CASSLGQATNEKLFF
j_call: TRBJ1-4
v_call: TRBV4-3
clone_size: NA
d_call: TRBD1

cdr3_nt: TGTGCCAGTAGTATAACCAGGGTATCCTACAATGAGCAGTTCTTC
cdr3_aa: CASSITRVSYNEQFF
j_call: TRBJ2-1
v_call: TRBV19
clone_size: NA
d_call: NA

cdr3_nt: TGCGCCAGCAGCCAAGTGGTCGGGACAGATGGAAACACCATATATTTT
cdr3_aa: CASSQVVGTDGNTIYF
j_call: TRBJ1-3
v_call: TRBV4-1
clone_size: NA
d_call: TRBD1

cdr3_nt: TGTGCCAGCAGCTTAGCGGAGGGGGCTGAGCAGTTCTTC
cdr3_aa: CASSLAEGAEQFF
j_call: TRBJ2-1
v_call: TRBV7-8
clone_size: NA
d_call: NA

cdr3_nt: TGTGCCAGCAGCACCTACTCTAGCGGGAGGGCCAATGAGCAGTTCTTC
cdr3_aa: CASSTYSSGRANEQFF
j_call: TRBJ2-1
v_call: TRBV11-2
clone_size: NA
d_call: TRBD2

cdr3_nt: TGTGCCAGCTCACCATGGTCCGGGAAGGATATTAATGAAAAACTGTTTTTT
cdr3_aa: CASSPWSGKDINEKLFF
j_call: TRBJ1-4
v_call: TRBV18
clone_size: NA
d_call: NA

cdr3_nt: TGTGCCAGCAGCTTAAGACAGGGGTCCTACGAGCAGTACTTC
cdr3_aa: CASSLRQGSYEQYF
j_call: TRBJ2-7
v_call: TRBV11-2
clone_size: NA
d_call: TRBD1

cdr3_nt: TGTGCCAGCAGGGACGCGGGATTTCTTAATTCACCCCTCCACTTT
cdr3_aa: CASRDAGFLNSPLHF
j_call: TRBJ1-6
v_call: TRBV7-2
clone_size: many
d_call: NA

cdr3_nt: TGTGCCACCTGGGACAGTGGTACAGATACGCAGTATTTT
cdr3_aa: CATWDSGTDTQYF
j_call: TRBJ2-3
v_call: TRBV24-1
clone_size: NA
d_call: TRBD1

cdr3_nt: TGTGCCAGCAGCTTTTCTAACAGCGGGCAGCCCCAGCATTTT
cdr3_aa: CASSFSNSGQPQHF
j_call: TRBJ1-5
v_call: TRBV7-9
clone_size: NA
d_call: NA

cdr3_nt: TGTGCCAGCAGTCCCTCGACAGGGGCCCCCTACGAGCAGTACTTC
cdr3_aa: CASSPSTGAPYEQYF
j_call: TRBJ2-7
v_call: TRBV28
clone_size: NA
d_call: TRBD1

cdr3_nt: TGTGCCAGCAGTGAGCACACCGGGGAGCTGTTTTTT
cdr3_aa: CASSEHTGELFF
j_call: TRBJ2-2
v_call: TRBV12-3/TRBV12-4
clone_size: NA
d_call: NA